Listed here is a single T cell receptor (beta chain). The sample comes from a study of blood T cell repertoires in COVID-19. Study in general: The origin of the acute and convalescent COVID-19 samples was the United States, Italy and Spain.

Profiling relied on immunoSEQ multiplex PCR, and the TCRdb table lists in-frame clones only, not all of them. This table has hundreds of thousands of clones, roughly 90% appearing once. The study drew participants aged roughly 18 to 95 years from roughly 25 US areas. The material sequenced was PBMCs or T cells enriched from blood (not recorded which). The clonotype comes from a woman between 45 and 60 years old in a cohort exposed to, infected with or recovered from COVID-19 (not recorded which).

The chain's CDR3 is CASSLTSGGETQYF. The CDR3 DNA reads as TGTGCCAGCAGCTTAACTAGCGGGGGAGAGACCCAGTACTTC. This sequence joins TRBV5-6 and TRBJ2-5, with TRBD2 matching over 11 bases. Germline CDR1 is SGHDT and CDR2 is YYEEEE. The CDR3 loop spans 14 amino acids. Trimming cost V 2 bases and J 4 bases; bases outside gene matches: 1.